The sequence of this T cell receptor (beta chain) was determined in a study of beta chain features in type 1 diabetes. At the level of the study: Age, gender and cell yields were similar between patients and healthy donors.

Via CD45RO/CCR7/CD25/CD127/CD95/CD27, cells of the CD4+ naive, central memory, regulatory and stem cell-like memory subsets were sorted. Since all of the isolated RNA was reverse transcribed, expressed TCRB transcripts were what got sequenced. Profiled with immunoSEQ multiplex PCR; TCRdb holds only in-frame clones, not every one. The table has fewer than 400,000 clones, around 7.6% seen once. The CDR3 has 13 amino acids. V lost 0 bases, J lost 7 bases, and 9 bases lay in between. Looked up from germline, CDR1 is ENHRY and CDR2 is SYGVKD. This TCR derives from a woman in her late teens or twenties in good health. The chain joins TRBV10-3 to TRBJ1-2; no clear D. Sequences were obtained from central memory CD4+ T cells from blood. In nucleotides, the CDR3 is TGTGCCATCAGTGAGTCGTTTGAGGTTGGCTACACCTTC. This gives the protein CAISESFEVGYTF.